The clone carrying this T cell receptor (beta chain) was found once. The source of the sample is a study of blood T cell repertoires in COVID-19. Study summary: The study drew acute and convalescent COVID-19 samples from the United States, Italy and Spain. T cells, B-cell-depleted T cells, or PBMCs supplied cDNA or gDNA.

The authors' processing: Reference gene primer amplification gave estimated nucleated cell counts. Assay: immunoSEQ multiplex PCR; the TCRdb copy retains only in-frame clones and omits some. V, J and clone size derive from that table, while D and trimming were established from the DNA sequence. Here the sample spans under 50,000 clones, less than 85% being singletons. Per germline, CDR1 LGHNT and CDR2 FRNRAP. CDR3 length: 16 amino acids. The J segment lost 4 bases and the V segment lost 1 base, leaving 6 bases of the junction unmatched. This receptor was identified in a man between 65 and 85 years old with acute or convalescent COVID-19. This chain joins TRBV12-5 and TRBJ2-1; 8 bases map to TRBD2. Sequenced material: peripheral blood. The DNA of the CDR3 is TGTGCTAGTGGTTTGGACAGCGGGAGTGGGTACAATGAGCAGTTCTTC. This gives the protein CASGLDSGSGYNEQFF.